Presented here are 4 T cell receptor beta chains from one specimen sequenced in a study of CD8 T cells in Susac syndrome. RNA totalling 0.5 to 1 ug underwent reverse transcription with random hexamers. TCRdb re-called the immunoSEQ multiplex PCR reads with MiXCR, one entry per CDR3 protein. The repertoire holds 200,000 to 300,000 distinct CDR3 sequences, 90% to 96% seen once, with 0.1% in the top ten. The sequenced material came from CD4+ T cells from PBMCs. All receptors come from a human donor with Susac syndrome.

The chain employs TRBV12-3 or TRBV12-4 and TRBJ1-5; a possible D gene is TRBD1 (6 bases). Trimming took 5 bases from V and 6 from J, leaving 14 bases between them. The length of the CDR3 is 14 residues. The CDR3 loop reads CASSPQGSGQPQHF. Written as DNA, the CDR3 is TGTGCCAGCAGTCCCCAGGGGTCGGGTCAGCCCCAGCATTTT.

This chain joins TRBV11-2 and TRBJ2-7, with D possibly called TRBD1 or TRBD2 (5 bases each). CDR1 is SGHAT and CDR2 is FQNNGV in the germline V gene. Trimming removed 1 base at V and 1 base at J, with 8 bases between. The CDR3 totals 14 residues. The CDR3 DNA reads as TGTGCCAGCAGCTTAGCGGGGCAGTCCTACGAGCAGTACTTC. Protein product: CASSLAGQSYEQYF.

In DNA form, the CDR3 reads TGTGCCAGCAGCAAAGCCGAGAGACAGGGGCAACACTTC. Residues: CASSKAERQGQHF. This rearrangement joins TRBV21-1 to TRBJ2-4; the listed D gene, TRBD1, was not tested against the DNA. TRBV21-1 is termed a pseudogene. This CDR3 comprises 13 residues.

This rearrangement joins TRBV6-2 or TRBV6-3 to TRBJ2-2; TRBD1 is a possible D gene (6 bases). The CDR3 length is 15 residues. Germline V gives CDR1 MNHEY, CDR2 SVGEGT. Trimming removed 4 bases from V and 1 base from J, with 10 bases in between. CDR3 DNA: TGTGCCAGCAGTTTGACGGGACAGAACACCGGGGAGCTGTTTTTT. Its translation is CASSLTGQNTGELFF.